The next 21 T cell receptor beta chains were all read from a single sample in a study of T cell repertoires in cytomegalovirus infection (dated by TCRdb to about 2019). The treatment or condition label corresponds to: in vitro stimulation with specific CMV peptide epitopes to enrich CMV-specific T cells. Their cognate antigens are unknown. TCRdb names Illumina HiSeq 1500 as the instrument used. Using fastp at Q25 and MiXCR, TCRdb reprocessed the public reads and kept productive beta chains. Under each unique CDR3 protein, matching rows form one entry showing the most common genes and DNA. Here the sample has about 330,000 distinct CDR3 sequences; roughly 34% occur a single time. The ten largest clones represent less than 15% of the sample. The input for sequencing was cultured PBMCs, taken from culture after CMV antigen stimulation. Receptors were obtained from a human donor in good health (CMV status not recorded). Some clones in this sample may be carry-over from other donors' samples.

This clonotype occurred once. CDR3 bases: TGCGCCAGCACCCCCTCGGTCGGAGCTGCTTTAGAGCGGTACGTC. Its protein is CASTPSVGAALERYV. V and J are TRBV10-2 and TRBJ2-7; D unresolved. The CDR3 contains 15 residues. Germline assignment: CDR1 WSHSY and CDR2 SAAADI.

This clonotype was found a few times. The chain combines TRBV7-9 with TRBJ1-1; D unclear. CDR1 and CDR2 from the germline V gene are SEHNR and FQNEAQ (reference sequence). The V gene lost 2 bases and the J gene lost 7 bases, with 14 bases spanning the gap. CDR3 length: 14 amino acids. The CDR3 DNA reads TGTGCCAGCAGCTTAAGGGCGTCCGGTGATGAAGCTTTCTTT. Translating it yields CASSLRASGDEAFF.

This clonotype appeared many times. The chain combines TRBV6-6 with TRBJ1-5; D is uncertain. Per the germline V gene, CDR1 is MNHNY and CDR2 is SVGAGI (reference sequence). V gave up 10 bases and J gave up 2 bases, with 18 bases separating them. This CDR3 has 15 residues. In DNA, the CDR3 is TGTGCCACCATAACGGGCGGGAATGGCAATCAGCCCCAGCATTTT. Amino acid sequence: CATITGGNGNQPQHF.

V gene TRBV20-1 combines with J gene TRBJ1-5; D perhaps matches TRBD1 (6 bases). Germline CDR1 DFQATT, CDR2 SNEGSKA (reference sequence). The ends were cut back, 3 bases at V and 6 bases at J, with 15 bases in the middle. The CDR3 runs to 14 residues. CDR3 in DNA: TGCAGTGCTAGGGAGTACAGGGAGGTTCAGCCCCAGCATTTT. Protein: CSAREYREVQPQHF.

The rearrangement links TRBV12-5 to TRBJ2-2; 7 bases are shared with TRBD2. This CDR3 is built from 16 residues. Germline lookup yields CDR1 LGHNT and CDR2 FRNRAP. V was pared by 6 bases and J by 0 bases, with 7 bases of the junction left unmatched. The CDR3 bases are TGTGCTAGTGGGCCTGGGGGGGACGCGAACACCGGGGAGCTGTTTTTT. Translating it yields CASGPGGDANTGELFF.

This clonotype was recorded a few times. The V and J genes are TRBV29-1 and TRBJ2-7; 7 bases are a match to TRBD2. V lost 7 bases to trimming and J lost 5 bases; unmatched junction nucleotides: 17. Germline assignment: CDR1 SQVTM and CDR2 ANQGSEA. The CDR3 extends over 15 amino acids. Written as DNA, the CDR3 is TGCAGCGCCCCAAGCCGGGAAACTAGCGAACACGAGCAGTACTTC. It encodes CSAPSRETSEHEQYF.

The rearrangement uses TRBV7-2 and TRBJ2-7; 7 positions match TRBD1. V was pared by 1 base and J by 6 bases, with 3 bases of the junction left unmatched. Germline CDR1 SGHTA, CDR2 FQGNSA. The CDR3 totals 13 residues. The CDR3 here is CASSLGTGGEQYV. In DNA form, the CDR3 reads TGTGCCAGCAGCTTAGGGACAGGAGGCGAGCAGTACGTC.

This chain connects TRBV5-4 to TRBJ2-5; TRBD1 matches at 8 bases. V lost 4 bases and J lost 4; bases outside the gene matches: 9. The V gene's germline CDR1 is SGHNT and CDR2 YYREEE (reference sequence). The CDR3 runs to 15 residues. This CDR3 reads CASSRGQGERETQYF. The CDR3 region has the DNA TGTGCCAGCAGCCGCGGACAGGGTGAGAGAGAGACCCAGTACTTC.

The V and J genes are TRBV10-3 and TRBJ1-5; D might be TRBD1 (5 bases). Germline V gene data show CDR1 as ENHRY and CDR2 as SYGVKD. V was trimmed by 3 bases and J by 0 bases, leaving 9 bases between them. CDR3 length equals 15 residues. CDR3 in amino acids: CAISERGPSNQPQHF. For the CDR3, the DNA is TGTGCCATCAGTGAAAGGGGACCTAGCAATCAGCCCCAGCATTTT.

This chain joins TRBV7-2 and TRBJ1-5; D is uncertain. CDR1 SGHTA and CDR2 FQGNSA come from the germline V gene. Trimming cost V 2 bases and J 3 bases, with 11 bases left between them. The CDR3 contains 15 residues. The CDR3 region is CASSLMDGFNQPQHF. CDR3 DNA sequence: TGTGCCAGCAGCTTAATGGACGGGTTCAATCAGCCCCAGCATTTT.

The chain recombines TRBV7-2 with TRBJ1-1; D remains unclear. Per germline, CDR1 SGHTA and CDR2 FQGNSA. V lost 3 bases, J lost 5 bases, and 10 bases lay in between. The CDR3 has 13 residues. The CDR3 here is CASSFMGWTEAFF. DNA for the CDR3: TGTGCCAGCAGCTTTATGGGTTGGACTGAAGCTTTCTTT.

Only a few counts were recorded for this clonotype. The chain employs TRBV15 and TRBJ2-1, with D maybe TRBD1 (5 bases). The V gene lost 5 bases and the J gene lost 0 bases, with 17 bases spanning the gap. The CDR3 is made up of 17 amino acids. In germline, CDR1 is LNHNV, CDR2 YYDKDF (reference sequence). CDR3 bases: TGTGCCACCAGCGGACATGGGGCGGCCCGCTCCTACAATGAGCAGTTCTTC. This translates into CATSGHGAARSYNEQFF.

This rearrangement joins TRBV20-1 to TRBJ2-1, with TRBD2 identical over 11 bases. CDR1 and CDR2 (germline): DFQATT, SNEGSKA (reference sequence). Unmatched junction bases numbered 8, after V lost 5 bases and J lost 5 bases. This CDR3 is built from 15 residues. CDR3 bases: TGCAGTGCTTCGCTTGGGACTAGCGGCAACAATGAGCAGTTCTTC. This translates into CSASLGTSGNNEQFF.

The chain has TRBV28 and TRBJ2-2; no clear D. Trimming shortened V by 1 base and J by 0 bases, and 3 bases separated the two germline ends. Per germline, CDR1 MDHEN and CDR2 SYDVKM. The CDR3 has 14 amino acids. Written as DNA, the CDR3 is TGTGCCAGCAGTTTATTTACGAACACCGGGGAGCTGTTTTTT. Its protein is CASSLFTNTGELFF.

This clonotype came up a few times. The chain has TRBV11-3 and TRBJ2-1; D may be TRBD1 or TRBD2 (5 bases each). The CDR3 extends over 14 amino acids. CDR1 and CDR2 from the germline V gene are SGHNT and YENEEA. Trimming removed 5 bases at V and 7 bases at J, with 15 bases between. The CDR3 DNA is TGTGCCAGCAGCGGGGCCGGGATTGGAAATGAGCAGTTCTTC. Translated: CASSGAGIGNEQFF. Based on the CDR3 plus reference TRBV11-3 and TRBJ2-1, the full variable domain is EAGVVQSPRYKIIEKKQPVAFWCNPISGHNTLYWYLQNLGQGPELLIRYENEEAVDDSQLPKDRFSAERLKGVDSTLKIQPAELGDSAVYLCASSGAGIGNEQFFGPGTRLTVL.

The table lists this clonotype with a few counts. V is TRBV12-3 or TRBV12-4 and J is TRBJ2-7, with TRBD1 matching over 9 bases. V shed 5 bases and J 6 bases; nucleotides not matched to a gene: 5. This CDR3 spans 13 amino acids. The CDR3 region has the DNA TGTGCCAGCAGTGGACAGGGGAGCGGCGAGCAGTACGTC. Protein sequence: CASSGQGSGEQYV.

The chain carries TRBV5-1 and TRBJ2-1; D is possibly TRBD2 (6 bases). Trimming pared 5 bases from V and 2 bases from J, leaving 11 bases between. This CDR3 spans 14 amino acids. Germline CDR1 SGHRS, CDR2 YFSETQ. Here the CDR3 DNA reads TGCGCCAGCAGGGGTAGCGGAACCTACAATGAGCAGTTCTTC. Its translation is CASRGSGTYNEQFF.

This clonotype was seen only a few times. The V call is TRBV6-1, the J call TRBJ2-2, with 12 nucleotides matching TRBD2. Germline V gives CDR1 MNHNS, CDR2 SASEGT. The length of the CDR3 is 15 residues. With 8 bases clipped from V and 1 base from J, the junction kept 2 bases outside the gene matches. CDR3 DNA sequence: TGTGCCAGCCAACTAGCGGGAGGGAACACCGGGGAGCTGTTTTTT. The encoded protein is CASQLAGGNTGELFF.

This chain joins TRBV4-2 and TRBJ2-3; 8 positions match TRBD1. Germline CDR1 is LGHNA and CDR2 is YNFKEQ. The junction had 8 bases not matched to a gene; V was cut back by 4 bases and J by 2 bases. The CDR3 contains 16 residues. The CDR3 is CASSLGRGQNTDTQYF. The CDR3 bases are TGTGCCAGCAGCCTTGGCAGGGGGCAGAACACAGATACGCAGTATTTT.

This clonotype was detected ten times or more. The CDR3 DNA reads TGTGCCAGCAGCTTCTCCGGGACAGGGGGCTACACCTTC. Amino acid sequence: CASSFSGTGGYTF. The chain employs TRBV7-2 and TRBJ1-2; 9 bases agree with TRBD1. CDR3 length equals 13 residues. V lost 3 bases to trimming and J lost 8 bases; unmatched junction nucleotides: 4. The germline CDR1 and CDR2 sequences are SGHTA and FQGNSA.

This chain uses TRBV29-1 with TRBJ1-2; 9 bases align to TRBD1. Unmatched junction bases numbered 10, after V lost 2 bases and J lost 6 bases. The CDR3 sequence is 15 residues long. CDR1 is SQVTM and CDR2 is ANQGSEA in the germline V gene. Here the CDR3 reads CSVERRQGDRNGYTF. Here the CDR3 DNA reads TGCAGCGTTGAAAGGCGACAGGGGGATAGGAATGGCTACACCTTC.